The 26 T cell receptor beta chains below all came from one sample that was sequenced in a study of blood T cell repertoires in COVID-19. TCRdb's table, derived via immunoSEQ multiplex PCR, lists solely in-frame clones and lacks some. Among 100,000 or so clones listed, roughly 86% were seen once. The sequenced sample was peripheral blood. The receptors were gathered from a woman aged 55-69 years with acute or convalescent COVID-19.

The CDR3 is CATSGRTANQPQHF. The DNA of the CDR3 is TGTGCCACCAGTGGACGGACAGCCAATCAGCCCCAGCATTTT. The chain combines TRBV24-1 with TRBJ1-5; D perhaps matches TRBD1 (6 bases). The V end was cut by 5 bases, the J end by 3 bases, with 10 bases between. This CDR3 spans 14 amino acids. In germline, CDR1 is KGHDR, CDR2 SFDVKD.

The J gene is TRBJ1-4, the V gene TRBV7-9, with 8 bases lining up with TRBD1. CDR3 length equals 16 residues. Losses at the gene ends were 5 bases for V and 4 bases for J; bases not matched to a gene: 9. Germline-derived CDR1 and CDR2 are SEHNR and FQNEAQ (reference sequence). CDR3: CASSAGTGGFNEKLFF. DNA of the CDR3: TGTGCCAGCAGCGCCGGGACAGGAGGGTTTAATGAAAAACTGTTTTTT.

The V call is TRBV3-1 (or the pseudogene TRBV3-2), the J call TRBJ1-6, with 8 positions matching TRBD1. CDR3 length equals 15 residues. Germline lookup yields CDR1 LGHDT and CDR2 YNNKEL (reference sequence). The V gene end was trimmed by 5 bases and the J gene end by 8 bases; junction bases not matched to a gene: 8. In DNA, the CDR3 is TGTGCCAGCAGCGAACAGGGGGGAGTGTATTCACCCCTCCACTTT. It is translated as CASSEQGGVYSPLHF.

The chain uses TRBV23-1 and TRBJ1-6, with D maybe TRBD1 (6 bases). TRBV23-1 is designated an ORF whose function remains uncertain. The germline V and J ends were trimmed by 0 bases and 8 bases, with 14 bases remaining between them. CDR3 size: 16 residues. The CDR3 loop reads CASSQSWQGSHSPLHF. The CDR3 region has the DNA TGCGCCAGCAGTCAATCGTGGCAGGGGAGTCATTCACCCCTCCACTTT.

This clone is a singleton in its sample. The V and J genes are TRBV10-3 and TRBJ2-3; 14 nucleotides align to TRBD2. The CDR3 extends over 15 amino acids. J gave up 5 bases and V 6 bases, and 4 bases lay outside the gene matches. Per the germline V gene, CDR1 is ENHRY and CDR2 is SYGVKD. CDR3 DNA sequence: TGTGCCATCAGGGGACTAGCGGGAGCCCGAGATACGCAGTATTTT. Translating gives CAIRGLAGARDTQYF.

This clone appeared a few times. V and J are TRBV11-2 and TRBJ2-7; the D gene is possibly TRBD2 (5 bases). In germline, CDR1 is SGHAT, CDR2 FQNNGV. Trimming left V 1 base short and J 2 bases short, with 12 bases between. This CDR3 is built from 15 residues. In DNA, the CDR3 is TGTGCCAGCAGCTTAGGACTGGAGGCCACCTACGAGCAGTACTTC. Residues: CASSLGLEATYEQYF.

The rearrangement joins TRBV10-1 to TRBJ2-2; weak D call: TRBD2 (6 bases). This CDR3 spans 17 amino acids. Trimming removed 0 bases from V and 2 bases from J, with 13 bases in between. Germline V gene lookup returns CDR1 WNHNN and CDR2 SYGVQD (reference sequence). The chain's CDR3 is CASSESLSGLNTGELFF. CDR3 DNA sequence: TGCGCCAGCAGTGAGTCGCTTAGCGGACTAAACACCGGGGAGCTGTTTTTT.

The chain joins TRBV27 to TRBJ1-1, with D unresolved. Trimming stripped 0 bases from V and 5 bases from J, with 13 bases between. The CDR3 length is 15 residues. Germline CDR1 MNHEY, CDR2 SMNVEV (reference sequence). This chain's CDR3 is CASSLSLGGRTEAFF. CDR3 sequence (DNA): TGTGCCAGCAGTTTATCGCTTGGAGGGCGGACTGAAGCTTTCTTT.

The chain has TRBV6-1 and TRBJ2-2, with TRBD2 matching over 12 bases. This CDR3 has 16 residues. V lost 3 bases, J lost 5 bases, and 4 bases stayed unmatched. Germline V gene sequence: CDR1 MNHNS, CDR2 SASEGT. The CDR3 DNA reads TGTGCCAGCAGTGAGCATGGACTAGCGGGGACCGGGGAGCTGTTTTTT. Translated: CASSEHGLAGTGELFF.

The V call is TRBV27, the J call TRBJ2-7; 7 bases match TRBD2. With V trimmed by 0 bases and J by 3 bases, 5 bases remained unmatched. CDR3 size: 15 residues. Germline V gene sequence: CDR1 MNHEY, CDR2 SMNVEV (reference sequence). The chain's CDR3 is CASSLSGGIYYEQYV. In nucleotides, the CDR3 is TGTGCCAGCAGTTTATCGGGGGGGATCTACTACGAGCAGTACGTC.

This clone was seen only once. CDR3 in amino acids: CASTPTGGYQPQHF. CDR3 DNA: TGTGCCAGCACCCCGACAGGGGGCTATCAGCCCCAGCATTTT. The chain has TRBV28 and TRBJ1-5; 10 nucleotides line up with TRBD1. Trimming removed 7 bases from V and 5 bases from J; junction bases left unmatched: 5. The germline gives CDR1 MDHEN, CDR2 SYDVKM. The CDR3 sequence is 14 residues long. Variable domain in full (rest from reference TRBV28 and TRBJ1-5): DVKVTQSSRYLVKRTGEKVFLECVQDMDHENMFWYRQDPGLGLRLIYFSYDVKMKEKGDIPEGYSVSREKKERFSLILESASTNQTSMYLCASTPTGGYQPQHFGDGTRLSIL.

The rearrangement links TRBV7-2 to TRBJ1-5; 9 nucleotides line up with TRBD1. The germline V gene has CDR1 SGHTA and CDR2 FQGNSA. CDR3 size: 15 residues. V trimming: 5 bases; J trimming: 4 bases; junction bases outside the gene matches: 6. The CDR3 here is CASSPQTGGNQPQHF. The CDR3 DNA reads as TGTGCCAGCAGCCCGCAGACAGGGGGAAATCAGCCCCAGCATTTT.

This clone has more than one count but fewer than ten. The rearrangement links TRBV7-9 to TRBJ2-5, with D uncertain. The ends were cut back, 2 bases at V and 2 bases at J, with 9 bases in the middle. Germline loops: CDR1 SEHNR, CDR2 FQNEAQ (reference sequence). The CDR3 has 14 amino acids. The CDR3 nucleotides read TGTGCCAGCAGCTTAATGACTGGACAAGAGACCCAGTACTTC. Residues: CASSLMTGQETQYF.

This clone came up a few times. This chain links TRBV27 with TRBJ2-7; 8 bases map to TRBD1. CDR1 is MNHEY and CDR2 is SMNVEV in the germline V gene (reference sequence). Trimming cost V 5 bases and J 2 bases; bases outside gene matches: 5. The CDR3 has 14 residues. The CDR3 DNA reads TGTGCCAGCAGTCCCAGACAGGGGACCTACGAGCAGTACGTC. This translates into CASSPRQGTYEQYV.

The genes are TRBV24-1 and TRBJ2-1, with 11 bases matching TRBD2. Unmatched junction bases numbered 6, after V lost 7 bases and J lost 8 bases. Per the germline V gene, CDR1 is KGHDR and CDR2 is SFDVKD. The CDR3 extends over 14 amino acids. This CDR3 is CATRPGLAADEQFF. The CDR3, as DNA: TGTGCCACCAGACCGGGACTAGCGGCGGATGAGCAGTTCTTC.

The chain has TRBV19 and TRBJ1-3, with D possibly TRBD1 on 5 matching bases. The CDR3 extends over 15 amino acids. The germline CDR1 and CDR2 sequences are LNHDA and SQIVND (reference sequence). Trimming shortened V by 5 bases and J by 0 bases, and 11 bases separated the two germline ends. CDR3 sequence reads: CASSLSTASGNTIYF. In DNA form, the CDR3 reads TGTGCCAGTAGTCTATCGACAGCCTCTGGAAACACCATATATTTT.

The rearrangement links TRBV2 to TRBJ2-5; 11 nucleotides agree with TRBD2. Trimming took 2 bases from V and 5 from J; bases not matched to a gene: 1. Germline V gene sequence: CDR1 SNHLY, CDR2 FYNNEI. This CDR3 is 14 amino acids long. CDR3 region: CASSERLAGETQYF. The CDR3 region has the DNA TGTGCCAGCAGTGAACGACTAGCGGGGGAGACCCAGTACTTC.

The genes are TRBV15 and TRBJ2-1, with 8 bases matching TRBD2. The germline CDR1 and CDR2 sequences are LNHNV and YYDKDF (reference sequence). CDR3 length: 16 amino acids. V shed 1 base, J shed 5 bases, and the junction held 7 bases outside the gene matches. CDR3 sequence: CATSRGSAGENNEQFF. In DNA form, the CDR3 reads TGTGCCACCAGCAGAGGTTCAGCGGGAGAGAACAATGAGCAGTTCTTC.

The chain links TRBV30 to TRBJ1-6; D not certain. V was cut by 4 bases and J by 8 bases, with 15 bases left in between. Germline assignment: CDR1 GTSNPN and CDR2 SVGIG (reference sequence). The CDR3 covers 14 residues. The CDR3 loop is CAWNLGGGHSPLHF. The CDR3 nucleotides are TGTGCCTGGAACCTAGGAGGTGGGCATTCACCCCTCCACTTT.

The CDR3: CASTRGGPVDTQYF. DNA for the CDR3: TGTGCCAGCACACGTGGAGGGCCGGTAGATACGCAGTATTTT. V usage is TRBV3-1 (or the pseudogene TRBV3-2) and J usage is TRBJ2-3, with D possibly matching TRBD2 (6 bases). Germline V CDR1 and CDR2: LGHDT, YNNKEL (reference sequence). This CDR3 is 14 amino acids long. Trimming left V 7 bases short and J 5 bases short, with 16 bases between.

This chain links TRBV5-6 with TRBJ1-2; D perhaps matches TRBD1 (5 bases). The CDR3 loop spans 15 amino acids. Looked up from germline, CDR1 is SGHDT and CDR2 is YYEEEE. Trimming pared 0 bases from V and 2 bases from J, leaving 11 bases between. This chain's CDR3 is CASSLGQFGNYGYTF. The DNA of the CDR3 is TGTGCCAGCAGCTTGGGACAGTTCGGAAACTATGGCTACACCTTC.

The V gene is TRBV24-1, the J gene TRBJ2-6; TRBD2 agrees at 9 bases. CDR1 KGHDR and CDR2 SFDVKD come from the germline V gene. The CDR3 spans 18 residues. Trimming at V came to 5 bases and at J to 0 bases, leaving 7 bases not matched to a gene. The CDR3 reads CATSGSGSGFSGANVLTF. For the CDR3, the DNA is TGTGCCACCAGTGGTAGCGGGAGTGGATTCTCTGGGGCCAACGTCCTGACTTTC.

The chain links TRBV21-1 to TRBJ2-7; TRBD2 is taken as the D call from the table, unchecked against the DNA. TRBV21-1 is a pseudogene locus. The length of the CDR3 is 13 residues. CDR3 sequence: CASSKRRSYEQYV. DNA for the CDR3: TGTGCCAGCAGCAAACGTCGGTCGTACGAGCAGTACGTC.

The V call is TRBV24-1, the J call TRBJ1-2, with TRBD1 identical over 8 bases. Germline V gene data show CDR1 as KGHDR and CDR2 as SFDVKD. The V segment lost 6 bases and the J segment 4 bases; nucleotides outside the gene matches: 6. The CDR3 covers 14 residues. CDR3 nucleotide sequence: TGTGCCACCAGTACTCCCGGACAGGGCTATGGCTACACCTTC. Its protein is CATSTPGQGYGYTF.

The chain recombines TRBV18 with TRBJ2-5; 8 bases agree with TRBD2. This CDR3 is built from 18 residues. Trimming at V came to 6 bases and at J to 5 bases, leaving 20 bases not matched to a gene. The germline CDR1 and CDR2 sequences are KGHSH and LQKENI. The CDR3 is CASSPQRGNPHASETQYF. As DNA, the CDR3 is TGTGCCAGCTCGCCCCAGCGGGGGAACCCCCATGCCAGTGAGACCCAGTACTTC.

The genes are TRBV6-5 and TRBJ1-3; TRBD1 might be the D (5 bases). Germline V lookup: CDR1 MNHEY, CDR2 SVGAGI. V lost 6 bases and J lost 7, with 16 bases in between. CDR3 length equals 14 residues. The CDR3 nucleotides are TGTGCCAGCAGCCCAGCCAGGGTCTGGAACACCATATATTTT. It specifies CASSPARVWNTIYF.